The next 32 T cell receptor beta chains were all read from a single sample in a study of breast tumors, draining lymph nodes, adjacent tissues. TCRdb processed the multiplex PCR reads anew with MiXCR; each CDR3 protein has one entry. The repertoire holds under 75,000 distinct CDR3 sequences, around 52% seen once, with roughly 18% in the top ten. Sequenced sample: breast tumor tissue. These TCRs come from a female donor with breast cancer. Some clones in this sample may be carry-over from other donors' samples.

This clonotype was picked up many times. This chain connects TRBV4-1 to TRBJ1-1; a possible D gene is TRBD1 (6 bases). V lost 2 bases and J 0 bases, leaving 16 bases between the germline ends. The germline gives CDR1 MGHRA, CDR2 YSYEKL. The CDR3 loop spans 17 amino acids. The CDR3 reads CASSQPDRLAMNTEAFF. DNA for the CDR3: TGCGCCAGCAGCCAACCAGACAGGTTAGCTATGAACACTGAAGCTTTCTTT.

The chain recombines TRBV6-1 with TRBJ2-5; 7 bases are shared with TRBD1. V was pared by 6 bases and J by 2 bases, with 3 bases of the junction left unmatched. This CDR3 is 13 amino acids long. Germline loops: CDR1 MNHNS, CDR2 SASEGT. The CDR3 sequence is CASRGQAQETQYF. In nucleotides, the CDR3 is TGTGCCAGCAGAGGACAGGCACAAGAGACCCAGTACTTC.

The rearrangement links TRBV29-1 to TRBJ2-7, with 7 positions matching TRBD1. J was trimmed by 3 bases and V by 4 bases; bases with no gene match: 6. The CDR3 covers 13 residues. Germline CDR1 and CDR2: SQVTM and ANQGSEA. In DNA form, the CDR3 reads TGCAGCGTTGCCCTGACAGGGTACTACGAGCAGTACTTC. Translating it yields CSVALTGYYEQYF.

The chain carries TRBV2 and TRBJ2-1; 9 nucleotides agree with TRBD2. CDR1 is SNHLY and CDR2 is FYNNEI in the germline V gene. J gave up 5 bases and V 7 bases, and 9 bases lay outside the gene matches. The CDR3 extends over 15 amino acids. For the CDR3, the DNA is TGTGCCAGCATGGCTGGGCTAGCGGGAAACAATGAGCAGTTCTTC. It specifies CASMAGLAGNNEQFF.

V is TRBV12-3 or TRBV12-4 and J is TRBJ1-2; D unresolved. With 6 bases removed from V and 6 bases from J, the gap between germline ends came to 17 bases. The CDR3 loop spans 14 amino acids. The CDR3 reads CASRFGRSADGYTF. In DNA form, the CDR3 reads TGTGCCAGCAGGTTTGGTCGATCGGCCGATGGCTACACCTTC.

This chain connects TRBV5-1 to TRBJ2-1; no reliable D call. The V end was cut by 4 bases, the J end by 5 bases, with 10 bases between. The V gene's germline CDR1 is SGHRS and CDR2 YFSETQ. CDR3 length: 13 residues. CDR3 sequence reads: CASSLGMNNEQFF. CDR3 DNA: TGCGCCAGCAGCCTTGGGATGAACAATGAGCAGTTCTTC.

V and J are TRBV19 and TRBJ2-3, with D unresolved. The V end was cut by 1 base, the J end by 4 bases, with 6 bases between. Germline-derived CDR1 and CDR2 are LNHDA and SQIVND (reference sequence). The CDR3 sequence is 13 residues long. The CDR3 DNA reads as TGTGCCAGTAGTATAGGGGAATCAGATACGCAGTATTTT. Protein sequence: CASSIGESDTQYF.

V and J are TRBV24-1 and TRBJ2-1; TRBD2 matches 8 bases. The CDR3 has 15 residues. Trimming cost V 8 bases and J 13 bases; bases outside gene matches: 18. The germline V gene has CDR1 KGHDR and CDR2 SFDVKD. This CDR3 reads CATNLGGAGGNGQFF. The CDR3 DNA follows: TGTGCCACCAATCTCGGGGGGGCCGGGGGGAATGGACAGTTCTTC.

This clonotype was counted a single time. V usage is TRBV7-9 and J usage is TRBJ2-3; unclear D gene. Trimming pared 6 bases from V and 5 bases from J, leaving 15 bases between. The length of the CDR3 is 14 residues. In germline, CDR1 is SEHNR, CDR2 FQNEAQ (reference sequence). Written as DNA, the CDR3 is TGTGCCAGCAGTGCTAGAGCTGGCGGAGATACGCAGTATTTT. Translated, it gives CASSARAGGDTQYF.

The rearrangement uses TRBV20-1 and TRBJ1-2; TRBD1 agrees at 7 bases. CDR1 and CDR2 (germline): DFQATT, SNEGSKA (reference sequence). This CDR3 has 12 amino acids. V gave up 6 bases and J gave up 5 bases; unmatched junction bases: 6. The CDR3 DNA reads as TGCAGTGCACCCGACAGGGTATATGGCTACACCTTC. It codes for CSAPDRVYGYTF.

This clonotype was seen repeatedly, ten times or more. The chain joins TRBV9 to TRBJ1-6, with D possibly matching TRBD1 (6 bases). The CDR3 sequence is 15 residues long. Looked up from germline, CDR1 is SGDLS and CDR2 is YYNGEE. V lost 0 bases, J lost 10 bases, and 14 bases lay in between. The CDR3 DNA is TGTGCCAGCAGCGTAGCTGGGGGCAGTGGGTCACCCCTCCACTTT. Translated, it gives CASSVAGGSGSPLHF. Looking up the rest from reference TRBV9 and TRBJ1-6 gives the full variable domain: DSGVTQTPKHLITATGQRVTLRCSPRSGDLSVYWYQQSLDQGLQFLIQYYNGEERAKGNILERFSAQQFPDLHSELNLSSLELGDSALYFCASSVAGGSGSPLHFGNGTRLTVT.

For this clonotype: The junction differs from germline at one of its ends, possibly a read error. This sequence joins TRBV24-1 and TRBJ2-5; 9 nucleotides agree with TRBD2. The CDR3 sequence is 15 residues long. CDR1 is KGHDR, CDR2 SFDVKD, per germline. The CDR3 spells CATSLEFSGRKTQCF. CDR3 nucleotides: TGTGCCACCAGTTTGGAATTTAGCGGGAGAAAGACCCAGTGCTTC.

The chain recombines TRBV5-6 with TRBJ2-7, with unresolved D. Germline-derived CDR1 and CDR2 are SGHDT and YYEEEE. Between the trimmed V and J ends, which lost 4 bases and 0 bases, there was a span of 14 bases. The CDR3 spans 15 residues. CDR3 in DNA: TGTGCCAGCAGCCCTCTGGGCAGAAGCTCCTACGAGCAGTACTTC. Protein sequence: CASSPLGRSSYEQYF.

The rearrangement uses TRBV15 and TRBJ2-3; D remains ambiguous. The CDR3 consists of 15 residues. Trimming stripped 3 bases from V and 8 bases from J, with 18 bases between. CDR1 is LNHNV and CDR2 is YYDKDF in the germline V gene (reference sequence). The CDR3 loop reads CATSRDQGNFGTQYF. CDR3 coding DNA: TGTGCCACCAGCAGGGATCAAGGGAACTTCGGTACGCAGTATTTT.

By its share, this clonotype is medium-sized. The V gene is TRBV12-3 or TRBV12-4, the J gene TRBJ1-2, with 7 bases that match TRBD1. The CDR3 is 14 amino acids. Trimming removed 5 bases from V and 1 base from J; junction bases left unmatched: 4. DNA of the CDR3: TGTGCCAGCAGTCCGGGACAGTTTAACTATGGCTACACCTTC. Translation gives CASSPGQFNYGYTF.

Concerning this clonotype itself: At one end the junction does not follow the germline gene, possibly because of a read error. The CDR3 region is CASSRDTAGTGELSF. In DNA form, the CDR3 reads TGCGCCAGCAGCAGGGACACCGCGGGCACCGGGGAGCTGTCTTTT. V gene TRBV5-1 combines with J gene TRBJ2-2, with a weak D call TRBD1 (6 bases). This CDR3 contains 15 residues. Looked up from germline, CDR1 is SGHRS and CDR2 is YFSETQ.

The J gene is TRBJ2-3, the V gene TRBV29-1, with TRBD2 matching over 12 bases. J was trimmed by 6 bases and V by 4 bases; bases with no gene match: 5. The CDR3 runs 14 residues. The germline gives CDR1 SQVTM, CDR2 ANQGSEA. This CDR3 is CSVGLAGAGDTQYF. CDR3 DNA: TGCAGCGTTGGACTAGCGGGGGCCGGGGATACGCAGTATTTT.

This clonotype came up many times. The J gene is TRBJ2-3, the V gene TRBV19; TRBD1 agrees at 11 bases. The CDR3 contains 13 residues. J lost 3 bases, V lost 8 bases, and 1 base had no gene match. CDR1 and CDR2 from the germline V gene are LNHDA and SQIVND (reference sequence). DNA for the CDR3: TGTGCCAGTGGGACAGGGGGGACAGATACGCAGTATTTT. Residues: CASGTGGTDTQYF. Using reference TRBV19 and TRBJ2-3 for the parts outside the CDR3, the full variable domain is DGGITQSPKYLFRKEGQNVTLSCEQNLNHDAMYWYRQDPGQGLRLIYYSQIVNDFQKGDIAEGYSVSREKKESFPLTVTSAQKNPTAFYLCASGTGGTDTQYFGPGTRLTVL.

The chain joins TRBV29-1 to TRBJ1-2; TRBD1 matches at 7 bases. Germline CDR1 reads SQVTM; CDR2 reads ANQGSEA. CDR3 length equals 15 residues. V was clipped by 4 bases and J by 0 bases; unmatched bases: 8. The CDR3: CSVGDSLNSNYGYTF. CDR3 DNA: TGCAGCGTTGGGGACAGCCTAAACTCTAACTATGGCTACACCTTC.

Here the CDR3 reads CASSLGTGSEKLFF. DNA for the CDR3: TGCGCCAGCAGCTTGGGGACAGGGAGTGAAAAACTGTTTTTT. This sequence joins TRBV5-1 and TRBJ1-4, with 8 bases identical to TRBD1. The V segment lost 0 bases and the J segment 7 bases; nucleotides outside the gene matches: 2. The CDR3 length is 14 residues. The germline CDR1 and CDR2 sequences are SGHRS and YFSETQ.

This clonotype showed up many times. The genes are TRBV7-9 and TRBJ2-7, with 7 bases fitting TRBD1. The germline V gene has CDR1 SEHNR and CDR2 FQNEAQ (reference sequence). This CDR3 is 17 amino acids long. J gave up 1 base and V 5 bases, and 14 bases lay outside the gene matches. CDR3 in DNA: TGTGCCAGCAGCCCCATCGGCGGACAGGAGCTTTCCTACGAGCAGTACTTC. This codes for CASSPIGGQELSYEQYF.

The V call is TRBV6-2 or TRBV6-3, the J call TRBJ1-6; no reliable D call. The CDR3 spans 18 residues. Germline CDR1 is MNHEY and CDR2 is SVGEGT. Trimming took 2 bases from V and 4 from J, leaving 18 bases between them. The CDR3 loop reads CASSYRPTDTQYNSPLHF. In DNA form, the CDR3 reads TGTGCCAGCAGTTACAGGCCCACAGATACGCAGTATAATTCACCCCTCCACTTT.

The CDR3 DNA sequence: TGTGCCAGCAGTCCGGAGCAGTTCTTC. Translation gives CASSPEQFF. The chain has TRBV2 and TRBJ2-1, with D hard to call. The CDR3 sequence is 9 residues long. V was cut by 5 bases and J by 10 bases, with 3 bases left in between. Germline V lookup: CDR1 SNHLY, CDR2 FYNNEI.

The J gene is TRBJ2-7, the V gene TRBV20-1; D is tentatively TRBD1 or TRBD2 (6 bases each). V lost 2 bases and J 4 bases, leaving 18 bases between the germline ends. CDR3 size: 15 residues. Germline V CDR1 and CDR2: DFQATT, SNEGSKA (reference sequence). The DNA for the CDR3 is TGCAGTGCTAGATCAGGACAGCGGGTGCAATACGAGCAGTACTTC. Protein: CSARSGQRVQYEQYF.

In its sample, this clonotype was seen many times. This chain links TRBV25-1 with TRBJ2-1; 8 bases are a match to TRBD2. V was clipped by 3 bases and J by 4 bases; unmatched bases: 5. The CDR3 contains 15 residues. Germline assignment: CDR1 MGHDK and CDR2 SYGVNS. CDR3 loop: CASSDYGGGYNEQFF. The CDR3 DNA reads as TGTGCCAGCAGTGATTACGGCGGGGGGTACAATGAGCAGTTCTTC.

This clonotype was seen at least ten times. In DNA form, the CDR3 reads TGCAGTGCTAGAGATGGGCCGGGCGGGACGGCCAGGGAGACCCAGTACTTC. Translating it yields CSARDGPGGTARETQYF. The V call is TRBV20-1, the J call TRBJ2-5, with D tentatively TRBD2 (6 bases). CDR3 length: 17 residues. CDR1 is DFQATT, CDR2 SNEGSKA, per germline (reference sequence). The ends were cut back, 0 bases at V and 5 bases at J, with 22 bases in the middle.

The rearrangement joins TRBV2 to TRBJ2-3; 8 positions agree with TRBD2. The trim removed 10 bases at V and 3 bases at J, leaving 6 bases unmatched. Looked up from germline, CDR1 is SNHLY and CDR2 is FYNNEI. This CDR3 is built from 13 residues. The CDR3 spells CATQRERTDTQYF. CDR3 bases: TGTGCCACCCAGCGGGAGAGGACAGATACGCAGTATTTT.

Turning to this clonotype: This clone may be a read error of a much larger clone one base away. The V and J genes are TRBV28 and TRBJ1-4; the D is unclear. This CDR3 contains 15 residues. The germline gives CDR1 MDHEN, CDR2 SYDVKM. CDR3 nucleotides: TGTGCCAGCAGCGACTCCGGACGCCCTGGGGAAAAACTGGTTTTT. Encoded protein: CASSDSGRPGEKLVF.

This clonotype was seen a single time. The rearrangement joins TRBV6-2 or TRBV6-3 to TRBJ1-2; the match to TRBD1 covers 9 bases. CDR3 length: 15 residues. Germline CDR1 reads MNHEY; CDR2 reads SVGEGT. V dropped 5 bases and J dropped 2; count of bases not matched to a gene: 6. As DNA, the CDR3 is TGTGCCAGCAGTCCCCGGGACAGGGAGAACTATGGCTACACCTTC. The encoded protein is CASSPRDRENYGYTF.

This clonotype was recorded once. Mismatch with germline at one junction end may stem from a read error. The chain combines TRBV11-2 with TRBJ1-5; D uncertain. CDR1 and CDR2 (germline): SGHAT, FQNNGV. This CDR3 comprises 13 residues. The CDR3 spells CASGLDRNPPQHF. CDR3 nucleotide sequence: TGTGCCAGCGGCTTAGATCGCAATCCGCCCCAGCATTTT.

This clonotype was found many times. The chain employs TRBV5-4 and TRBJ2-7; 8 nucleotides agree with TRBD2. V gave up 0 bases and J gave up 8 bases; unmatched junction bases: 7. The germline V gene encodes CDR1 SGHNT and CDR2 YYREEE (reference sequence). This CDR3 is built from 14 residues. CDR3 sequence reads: CASSLVGTSDQQYF. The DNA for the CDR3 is TGTGCCAGCAGCTTGGTTGGGACTAGTGACCAGCAGTACTTC. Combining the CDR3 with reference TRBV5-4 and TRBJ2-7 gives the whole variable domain ETGVTQSPTHLIKTRGQQVTLRCSSQSGHNTVSWYQQALGQGPQFIFQYYREEENGRGNFPPRFSGLQFPNYSSELNVNALELDDSALYLCASSLVGTSDQQYFGPGTRLTVT.

The CDR3 protein is CASSPQSGKSTDTQYF. As DNA, the CDR3 is TGTGCCAGCAGTCCCCAAAGCGGGAAATCCACAGATACGCAGTATTTT. V is TRBV12-3 or TRBV12-4 and J is TRBJ2-3; TRBD2 agrees at 7 bases. This CDR3 contains 16 residues. V lost 5 bases, J lost 2 bases, and 10 bases stayed unmatched.